The present T cell receptor beta chain was sequenced within a study of cytomegalovirus exposure and HLA in healthy donors. Points on this clone: What it binds is unknown.

A multiplex PCR was run with 60 Vbeta primers and 13 Jbeta primers. Only in-frame clones appear in the TCRdb table, and some are missing; sequencing was by immunoSEQ multiplex PCR. The data show a few hundred thousand clones, roughly 70% seen once. General observations from the study: An ancestry cluster, one associated with Asian ancestry, reportedly showed fewer N-insertions than the roughly 610-donor mean in a later analysis. Productive rates of about 90% or about 30% were seen for most TCR beta V segments in an earlier analysis.

The material sequenced was PBMCs. The TCR was taken from a woman in her twenties or thirties in good health and CMV-seronegative.

CDR3 residues: CASRSPLATGELFF. CDR3 DNA sequence: TGTGCCAGTAGATCCCCCCTAGCGACCGGGGAGCTGTTTTTT. The V gene is TRBV19, the J gene TRBJ2-2; TRBD2 might be the D (6 bases). The V end lost 6 bases, the J end lost 5 bases, and 13 bases lay between the germline ends. Germline CDR1 LNHDA, CDR2 SQIVND (reference sequence). The CDR3 contains 14 residues.